The clone carrying this TCR beta chain was found many times. Its specificity is unknown. This entry belongs to a study of CD8 T cells in ankylosing spondylitis. The CDR3 loop spans 16 amino acids. Germline V CDR1 and CDR2: LNHNV, YYDKDF (reference sequence). The J segment lost 3 bases and the V segment lost 4 bases, leaving 3 bases of the junction unmatched. General study points: Within matched ankylosing spondylitis synovial fluid, disease-linked clones were reportedly significantly enriched. In ankylosing spondylitis blood, a motif of seven or eight highly homologous TCR beta variants appeared characteristic.

TCRdb reprocessed the 5' RACE reads with MiXCR, giving one entry per CDR3 protein. The sample lists more than 500,000 distinct CDR3 sequences, roughly 5.3% seen once, with under 4.5% in the top ten. The receptor comes from a male donor with ankylosing spondylitis. Sequenced: blood, either unsorted or a sorted T cell fraction (not recorded which). This sequence joins TRBV15 and TRBJ2-3; 14 positions agree with TRBD2. The CDR3, as DNA: TGTGCCACCAGCACGGGACTAGCGGGAGTGACAGATACGCAGTATTTT. The encoded protein is CATSTGLAGVTDTQYF.